The clone carrying this T cell receptor (beta chain) turned up a few times. Its antigen is still unknown. The sample has other DNA sequences that encode this CDR3 too. These data come from a study of shared clonotypes between healthy human individuals. Study in general: For every donor, three CD4 naive, three CD4 memory, two CD8 naive and one CD8 memory plates were used. Findings and caveats of the study: A reduction in generation probabilities was seen for non-shared clonotypes relative to those shared by all four donors.

The germline CDR1 and CDR2 sequences are SGHRS and YFSETQ. V shed 4 bases, J shed 2 bases, and the junction held 4 bases outside the gene matches. The CDR3 extends over 14 amino acids. The method was immunoSEQ multiplex PCR; TCRdb's version includes in-frame clones alone and lacks a portion of them. The data show 550,000 to 700,000 clones, about three quarters seen once. Those who donated, Caucasian adults without exception, all lived in Nashville, Tennessee. The chain has TRBV5-1 and TRBJ1-1; 8 nucleotides align to TRBD1. The sequence came from a young woman in good health. What was sequenced was memory CD4+ T cells sorted from blood. The subset: CD45RA-negative fraction. The CDR3 nucleotides are TGCGCCAGCAGCGGTACAGGGGGAAACACTGAAGCTTTCTTT. Its protein product is CASSGTGGNTEAFF.